This T cell receptor beta chain was observed in a study of blood T cells in healthy people across ages. Points from the study as a whole: Long-lived donors had more naive CD4+ cells and higher diversity than aged donors. Naive T cell percentage and TCR beta diversity correlated strongly.

This clonotype has just a few counts. Its antigen remains unidentified. Ranging in age from roughly 6 to 100, the donors were healthy Caucasian individuals from Russia. Isolation yielded PBMCs, at least 7 million per sample, in every case. The CDR3 loop spans 13 amino acids. From germline, CDR1 is MNHEY and CDR2 SMNVEV (reference sequence). Unmatched junction bases numbered 6, after V lost 5 bases and J lost 7 bases. It was with a sample-barcoded 5' primer and a J-beta primer mix that a second PCR of roughly 7 to 12 cycles was run. In TCRdb, the 5' RACE reads were re-called with MiXCR into one record per CDR3 protein. Of roughly 2 million distinct CDR3 sequences listed, around half are singletons.

This clonotype was sampled from a woman between 35 and 50 years old in good health. The chain uses TRBV27 and TRBJ2-7, with TRBD1 identical over 9 bases. Input material: blood. The CDR3 DNA is TGTGCCAGCAGTCGGGACAGGGTCACTGAGCAGTACTTC. It is translated as CASSRDRVTEQYF.